Following are 17 T cell receptor beta chains from one sample sequenced in a study of T-cell memory formation after mild COVID-19. TCRdb re-derived calls from the 5' RACE reads in MiXCR, one entry per CDR3 protein. The data show 470,000 or so distinct CDR3 sequences, with 15% to 20% seen just once and roughly an eighth held by the top ten. Sequencing was performed on PBMCs or a T cell subset sorted from them (not recorded which). These receptors came from an adult woman who had mild COVID-19 (a few samples of this study predate the infection). Cell type and time point are not known.

The rearrangement joins TRBV10-3 to TRBJ2-1; D remains ambiguous. The CDR3 has 13 amino acids. V lost 0 bases, J lost 10 bases, and 10 bases lay in between. The germline gives CDR1 ENHRY, CDR2 SYGVKD. The DNA for the CDR3 is TGTGCCATCAGTGAGTCGATCAGACTCGAGCAGTTCTTC. This codes for CAISESIRLEQFF.

This clonotype was picked up a small number of times. J is TRBJ2-1 and V is TRBV24-1; TRBD2 matches at 8 bases. This CDR3 is 14 amino acids long. Germline-derived CDR1 and CDR2 are KGHDR and SFDVKD. The V gene end was trimmed by 6 bases and the J gene end by 2 bases; junction bases not matched to a gene: 2. The CDR3: CATSPGLAYNEQFF. DNA for the CDR3: TGTGCCACCAGTCCGGGACTAGCCTACAATGAGCAGTTCTTC.

A few counts support this clonotype. This CDR3 is CASSLAGRWNTEAFF. The CDR3 DNA reads as TGCGCCAGCAGCTTGGCCGGGAGGTGGAACACTGAAGCTTTCTTT. This chain uses TRBV5-1 with TRBJ1-1; no clear D. With 0 bases removed from V and 1 base from J, the gap between germline ends came to 10 bases. Germline V lookup: CDR1 SGHRS, CDR2 YFSETQ. CDR3 length: 15 residues.

V usage is TRBV4-1 and J usage is TRBJ1-1, with TRBD1 matching 7 bases. The CDR3 consists of 16 residues. Germline assignment: CDR1 MGHRA and CDR2 YSYEKL. V lost 1 base, J lost 4 bases, and 9 bases stayed unmatched. The CDR3 DNA sequence: TGCGCCAGCAGCCAAGGAAGGGGGCGCCGGGCCACTGAAGCTTTCTTT. It yields the protein CASSQGRGRRATEAFF.

This clonotype was seen a handful of times. This chain uses TRBV25-1 with TRBJ2-1; D call uncertain. The V end was cut by 1 base, the J end by 4 bases, with 5 bases between. The CDR3 covers 13 residues. CDR1 is MGHDK and CDR2 is SYGVNS in the germline V gene. CDR3 in amino acids: CASSEWAYNEQFF. In DNA, the CDR3 is TGTGCCAGCAGTGAATGGGCTTACAATGAGCAGTTCTTC. Full variable domain (outside the CDR3, taken from reference TRBV25-1 and TRBJ2-1): EADIYQTPRYLVIGTGKKITLECSQTMGHDKMYWYQQDPGMELHLIHYSYGVNSTEKGDLSSESTVSRIRTEHFPLTLESARPSHTSQYLCASSEWAYNEQFFGPGTRLTVL.

This clonotype appeared a single time. The genes are TRBV5-5 and TRBJ2-5; D is possibly TRBD1 or TRBD2 (5 bases each). V dropped 4 bases and J dropped 0 bases, with 19 bases sitting between them. The CDR3 extends over 17 amino acids. CDR1 and CDR2 (germline): SGHKS, YYEKEE (reference sequence). Here the CDR3 DNA reads TGTGCCAGCAGCCCGTTGGGGAGTGAGGGGTACCAAGAGACCCAGTACTTC. Its translation is CASSPLGSEGYQETQYF.

Only a few counts were recorded for this clonotype. The V gene is TRBV9, the J gene TRBJ1-1; D perhaps matches TRBD1 (5 bases). This CDR3 region has 13 residues. CDR1 SGDLS and CDR2 YYNGEE come from the germline V gene. Trimming left V 3 bases short and J 11 bases short, with 17 bases between. The DNA of the CDR3 is TGTGCCAGCAGCGCCCACGACAGTTCAGAGGCTTTCTTT. Amino acids: CASSAHDSSEAFF.

In its sample, this clonotype was seen many times. The V and J genes are TRBV5-1 and TRBJ2-5; 8 bases align to TRBD1. There are 14 residues in the CDR3. With V trimmed by 4 bases and J by 5 bases, 7 bases remained unmatched. Per germline, CDR1 SGHRS and CDR2 YFSETQ. The CDR3 DNA follows: TGCGCCAGCAGCGCCGGGACAGGAACGGAGACCCAGTACTTC. It specifies CASSAGTGTETQYF.

This clonotype was seen a handful of times. The genes are TRBV4-2 and TRBJ2-1; 11 positions match TRBD2. Germline V lookup: CDR1 LGHNA, CDR2 YNFKEQ. The CDR3 spans 16 residues. The V and J ends lost 1 base and 3 bases, in that order; junction bases with no gene match: 2. CDR3 nucleotides: TGTGCCAGCAGCCAAGTAGCGGGGGGGATCTACAATGAGCAGTTCTTC. It encodes CASSQVAGGIYNEQFF.

This clonotype showed up just a few times. The genes are TRBV24-1 and TRBJ2-1, with 7 bases identical to TRBD2. Per the germline V gene, CDR1 is KGHDR and CDR2 is SFDVKD. This CDR3 contains 16 residues. After removal of 5 bases from V and 1 base from J, the junction contained 7 bases not matched to a gene. The CDR3: CATSGFASGSYNEQFF. The CDR3 nucleotides are TGTGCCACCAGTGGTTTCGCTAGCGGTTCCTACAATGAGCAGTTCTTC.

The rearrangement uses TRBV24-1 and TRBJ1-2; D is possibly TRBD1 (5 bases). The V and J ends lost 4 bases and 4 bases respectively, with 12 bases between them. CDR1 is KGHDR, CDR2 SFDVKD, per germline. This CDR3 comprises 14 residues. For the CDR3, the DNA is TGTGCCACCAGTGACCCGAGGGGATTCTATGGCTACACCTTC. It specifies CATSDPRGFYGYTF.

The chain has TRBV6-1 and TRBJ2-7; the D call may be TRBD1 or TRBD2 (5 bases each). Trimming removed 3 bases at V and 3 bases at J, with 12 bases between. Germline CDR1 reads MNHNS; CDR2 reads SASEGT. The CDR3 has 14 amino acids. CDR3 in amino acids: CASSDLGTVYEQYF. CDR3 nucleotides: TGTGCCAGCAGTGATCTTGGGACGGTCTACGAGCAGTACTTC.

The rearrangement links TRBV20-1 to TRBJ1-2, with TRBD1 matching over 7 bases. The junction had 18 bases not matched to a gene; V was cut back by 6 bases and J by 2 bases. Germline lookup yields CDR1 DFQATT and CDR2 SNEGSKA (reference sequence). The CDR3 runs to 17 residues. The CDR3 DNA follows: TGCAGTGCCGAGTCCCCTCCGACAGGGATTTCGAACTATGGCTACACCTTC. This translates into CSAESPPTGISNYGYTF.

This clonotype was seen repeatedly, ten times or more. The chain recombines TRBV7-9 with TRBJ1-3; 7 nucleotides agree with TRBD1. CDR3 length: 17 amino acids. Trimming took 4 bases from V and 0 from J; bases not matched to a gene: 9. CDR1 and CDR2 from the germline V gene are SEHNR and FQNEAQ (reference sequence). CDR3 sequence: CASSSTDGTASGNTIYF. CDR3 sequence (DNA): TGTGCCAGCAGCTCAACGGACGGGACAGCCTCTGGAAACACCATATATTTT.

This clonotype was picked up a small number of times. The chain employs TRBV6-1 and TRBJ2-1; 10 bases map to TRBD2. Germline CDR1 reads MNHNS; CDR2 reads SASEGT. There are 13 residues in the CDR3. The junction had 6 bases not matched to a gene; V was cut back by 8 bases and J by 8 bases. Here the CDR3 DNA reads TGTGCCAGCGACAAGCGGGGGGGCCATGAGCAGTTCTTC. Its protein is CASDKRGGHEQFF.

The chain has TRBV7-9 and TRBJ2-7; D call uncertain. Between the trimmed V and J ends, which lost 4 bases and 6 bases, there was a span of 16 bases. The length of the CDR3 is 14 residues. CDR1 is SEHNR, CDR2 FQNEAQ, per germline (reference sequence). In nucleotides, the CDR3 is TGTGCCAGCAGCTCCGCCGGGCCCCAGTCCGAGCAGTACTTC. Translation: CASSSAGPQSEQYF.

This chain connects TRBV6-5 to TRBJ2-5; no clear D gene. V lost 2 bases to trimming and J lost 7 bases, with 14 bases between them. Germline assignment: CDR1 MNHEY and CDR2 SVGAGI. The CDR3 is 14 residues long. This CDR3 reads CASSYGPAAGTQYF. Written as DNA, the CDR3 is TGTGCCAGCAGTTACGGACCCGCAGCAGGGACCCAGTACTTC.